The 10 T cell receptor beta chains below were found in one sample sequenced in a study of Ad26.COV2.S vaccination and SARS-CoV-2 variants. As to treatment: over 15 received Ad26.COV2.S at low or high dose, single or two shots; 5 received placebo; per-sample allocation not given. Day 63 after the first vaccine or placebo injection was the time point for sampling. Profiled with immunoSEQ multiplex PCR; TCRdb holds only in-frame clones, not every one. The sample has approximately 420,000 clones; roughly 88% are singletons. Sequences were derived from peripheral blood, sampled in a trial of Ad26.COV2.S vaccine versus placebo. The receptors stem from a person aged 18-60 years who received the Ad26.COV2.S COVID-19 vaccine or a placebo.

The rearrangement links TRBV15 to TRBJ2-1; the match to TRBD1 covers 9 bases. The CDR3 has 15 amino acids. The germline gives CDR1 LNHNV, CDR2 YYDKDF (reference sequence). Unmatched junction bases numbered 5, after V lost 1 base and J lost 7 bases. The CDR3 reads CATSRGQGGLNEQFF. The CDR3 DNA reads as TGTGCCACCAGCAGAGGACAGGGGGGTCTGAATGAGCAGTTCTTC.

The chain links TRBV13 to TRBJ1-1; D not resolved. Germline V gene sequence: CDR1 PRHDT, CDR2 FYEKMQ (reference sequence). CDR3 length: 12 residues. The germline V and J ends were trimmed by 5 bases and 1 base, with 5 bases remaining between them. The CDR3 loop is CASSLQNTEAFF. DNA for the CDR3: TGTGCCAGCAGCCTACAGAACACTGAAGCTTTCTTT.

This chain connects TRBV2 to TRBJ2-1, with D unclear. The CDR3 covers 12 residues. Germline CDR1 is SNHLY and CDR2 is FYNNEI. Trimming pared 9 bases from V and 4 bases from J, leaving 10 bases between. The CDR3 loop reads CARGKKYNEQFF. The CDR3 DNA sequence: TGTGCCAGGGGGAAAAAGTACAATGAGCAGTTCTTC. Full variable domain (remainder filled in from reference TRBV2 and TRBJ2-1): EPEVTQTPSHQVTQMGQEVILRCVPISNHLYFYWYRQILGQKVEFLVSFYNNEISEKSEIFDDQFSVERPDGSNFTLKIRSTKLEDSAMYFCARGKKYNEQFFGPGTRLTVL.

The chain recombines TRBV19 with TRBJ2-5; unclear D gene. There are 15 residues in the CDR3. CDR1 and CDR2 (germline): LNHDA, SQIVND (reference sequence). V was trimmed by 1 base and J by 5 bases, leaving 14 bases between them. CDR3 nucleotides: TGTGCCAGTAGTATAGGAGGCCCCCACCGGGAGACCCAGTACTTC. The encoded protein is CASSIGGPHRETQYF. The whole variable domain, filled in from reference TRBV19 and TRBJ2-5, reads DGGITQSPKYLFRKEGQNVTLSCEQNLNHDAMYWYRQDPGQGLRLIYYSQIVNDFQKGDIAEGYSVSREKKESFPLTVTSAQKNPTAFYLCASSIGGPHRETQYFGPGTRLLVL.

CDR3 DNA sequence: TGCGCCAGCAGCTTGACAGGGGGGATAACTAATGAAAAACTGTTTTTT. This translates into CASSLTGGITNEKLFF. This sequence joins TRBV5-1 and TRBJ1-4, with 8 positions matching TRBD1. CDR3 length: 16 amino acids. V was clipped by 1 base and J by 1 base; unmatched bases: 3. The germline V gene has CDR1 SGHRS and CDR2 YFSETQ.

This clone was detected only a few times. The V call is TRBV6-6, the J call TRBJ2-3, with a weak D call TRBD2 (7 bases). Germline assignment: CDR1 MNHNY and CDR2 SVGAGI (reference sequence). This CDR3 spans 15 amino acids. Trimming left V 0 bases short and J 4 bases short, with 11 bases between. The CDR3 loop reads CASSYSGGQADTQYF. CDR3 nucleotides: TGTGCCAGCAGTTACTCGGGGGGGCAAGCAGATACGCAGTATTTT.

The V and J genes are TRBV7-3 and TRBJ2-1; 7 bases fit TRBD2. Germline CDR1 and CDR2: SGHTA and FQGTGA. With V trimmed by 2 bases and J by 4 bases, 5 bases remained unmatched. There are 15 residues in the CDR3. CDR3 sequence (DNA): TGTGCCAGCAGCTTAGGGCTAGCGGCGTACAATGAGCAGTTCTTC. It encodes CASSLGLAAYNEQFF.

The chain carries TRBV5-1 and TRBJ2-3; D is perhaps TRBD1 or TRBD2 (5 bases each). Trimming left V 7 bases short and J 5 bases short, with 17 bases between. CDR1 is SGHRS, CDR2 YFSETQ, per germline. The CDR3 consists of 14 residues. The CDR3 reads CASGRGAVGDTQYF. CDR3 in DNA: TGCGCCAGCGGGAGAGGGGCCGTCGGAGATACGCAGTATTTT.

This clone was counted between two and nine times. The chain joins TRBV5-4 to TRBJ1-6; the match to TRBD1 covers 10 bases. The CDR3 has 16 residues. CDR1 and CDR2 (germline): SGHNT, YYREEE (reference sequence). Trimming removed 2 bases from V and 9 bases from J; junction bases left unmatched: 8. Here the CDR3 reads CASSLSRTGGFSPLHF. The CDR3 nucleotides read TGTGCCAGCAGCTTAAGTCGGACAGGGGGTTTTTCACCCCTCCACTTT.

This chain joins TRBV6-2 or TRBV6-3 and TRBJ2-7, with D perhaps TRBD1 (5 bases). This CDR3 contains 14 residues. The germline CDR1 and CDR2 sequences are MNHEY and SVGEGT. V dropped 1 base and J dropped 5 bases, with 12 bases sitting between them. The CDR3 sequence is CASSYWDQGNEQYF. Here the CDR3 DNA reads TGTGCCAGCAGTTACTGGGATCAGGGAAACGAGCAGTACTTC.